One T cell receptor beta chain is described in this entry. Its specificity is unknown. In germline, CDR1 is SGHTS, CDR2 YDEGEE. V lost 4 bases to trimming and J lost 2 bases; unmatched junction nucleotides: 6. This CDR3 has 14 amino acids. The PCR ran on 60 Vbeta and 13 Jbeta primers. The repertoire was sequenced with immunoSEQ multiplex PCR; TCRdb's copy has only in-frame clones and lacks some. This sample carries 110,000 to 150,000 clones, more than 75% of them seen once, and the ten largest clones take about 3.2%. The data were obtained in a study of cytomegalovirus exposure and HLA in healthy donors. Regarding the study as a whole: The investigators catalogued some 160 TCR beta chains as cytomegalovirus-associated. There were reportedly fewer N-insertions in an Asian-associated ancestry cluster than the roughly 680-donor mean, in a later analysis. Later analysis associated a missense DCLRE1C variant with TCR beta V- and J-gene trimming. It was in a later analysis that TCR association rates were seen to vary by HLA locus, highest for DRB1 and lowest for HLA-C.

The specimen sequenced was PBMCs. The TCR originated in a female donor in good health and CMV-seronegative. The chain combines TRBV5-8 with TRBJ2-7; TRBD1 agrees at 7 bases. CDR3 DNA sequence: TGTGCCAGCAGCCGACAGGGCAGCACCTACGAGCAGTACTTC. Protein product: CASSRQGSTYEQYF.